The table lists the clone carrying this T cell receptor beta chain with many counts. The antigen is unknown. The time point was: newly diagnosed GD, antithyroid drugs for less than 3 months. PBMCs were the source of the RNA used for TCR sequencing. American Thyroid Association guidelines defined Graves' disease diagnosis. Both iRepertoire HTBI primers and Arm-PCR of CDR3 regions were used to build the TCR beta libraries. TCRdb reprocessed the multiplex PCR reads via MiXCR and lists one record per CDR3 protein. The sample contains under 250,000 distinct CDR3 sequences, 20% of which appear only once. V trimming: 6 bases; J trimming: 1 base; junction bases outside the gene matches: 5. This CDR3 is built from 15 residues. The germline CDR1 and CDR2 sequences are MNHNS and SASEGT. This specimen comes from a study of regulatory T cells in long-lasting Graves disease. Turning to the study itself: Antithyroid drug use was under 3 months in newly diagnosed Graves' patients. Study-wide points: Persistent Graves' patients showed less TCR diversity than newly diagnosed patients showed.

This clonotype originated in a female donor with Graves disease. This chain links TRBV6-1 with TRBJ2-4; TRBD1 matches at 8 bases. The sample consisted of peripheral blood mononuclear cells (PBMCs), taken at new diagnosis, from a patient treated with antithyroid drugs. CDR3 sequence: CASSSQGAAKNIQYF. In DNA, the CDR3 is TGTGCCAGCAGCTCCCAGGGGGCGGCCAAAAACATTCAGTACTTC.